These 7 T cell receptor beta chains came from one sample sequenced in a study of vaccination and CD4 T cells after COVID-19. The Oncomine TCR Beta short-read assay was applied to DNA of cultured CD4+ T cells. Each CDR3 protein gets one entry after TCRdb re-called the PCR reads with MiXCR. The sample carries several thousand distinct CDR3 sequences, 50% to 60% recorded once. Treatment of the sample: roughly ten-day PBMC culture with coronavirus spike peptide pools or control peptides (ViraFEST assay). These receptors have no identified antigens. The source material was CD4+ T cells from blood, cultured in vitro. These receptors came from a human donor who had recovered from COVID-19.

This clonotype is large in the sample. CDR3 protein: CATQRGQADTQYF. CDR3 bases: TGTGCCACCCAAAGGGGTCAAGCAGATACGCAGTATTTT. This chain joins TRBV19 and TRBJ2-3, with D possibly matching TRBD1 (5 bases). V lost 10 bases and J lost 4, with 15 bases in between. CDR3 size: 13 residues. CDR1 and CDR2 from the germline V gene are LNHDA and SQIVND (reference sequence).

This clonotype was counted between two and nine times. The chain links TRBV20-1 to TRBJ1-5; weak D call: TRBD1 (6 bases). Germline V gene lookup returns CDR1 DFQATT and CDR2 SNEGSKA (reference sequence). The CDR3 sequence is 15 residues long. Trimming pared 0 bases from V and 6 bases from J, leaving 15 bases between. The DNA of the CDR3 is TGCAGTGCTAGAGAGGGGGCGGGTTCTGGTCAGCCCCAGCATTTT. This gives the protein CSAREGAGSGQPQHF.

The chain is built from TRBV2 and TRBJ2-3; 7 bases line up with TRBD1. Per the germline V gene, CDR1 is SNHLY and CDR2 is FYNNEI. J gave up 1 base and V 10 bases, and 8 bases lay outside the gene matches. The CDR3 is made up of 14 amino acids. The CDR3 nucleotides read TGTGCCAACTACAGGGGCGGAGGCACAGATACGCAGTATTTT. It translates to CANYRGGGTDTQYF.

The genes are TRBV4-3 and TRBJ1-6; D not resolved. Germline V lookup: CDR1 LGHNA, CDR2 YSLEER. V lost 0 bases and J lost 9, with 6 bases in between. CDR3 length equals 13 residues. The CDR3 DNA reads as TGCGCCAGCAGCCAAGATCCGATTTCACCCCTCCACTTT. Residues: CASSQDPISPLHF.

The chain combines TRBV7-3 with TRBJ2-1; TRBD2 matches 7 bases. The CDR3 loop spans 13 amino acids. CDR1 and CDR2 (germline): SGHTA, FQGTGA. V gave up 4 bases and J gave up 8 bases; unmatched junction bases: 5. CDR3 residues: CASSSTSKHEQFF. The CDR3, as DNA: TGTGCCAGCAGCTCGACTAGCAAGCATGAGCAGTTCTTC.

This clonotype was counted only a few times. The rearrangement joins TRBV27 to TRBJ1-2; a possible D gene is TRBD1 (5 bases). The CDR3 covers 14 residues. Germline CDR1 and CDR2: MNHEY and SMNVEV (reference sequence). Trimming removed 5 bases from V and 8 bases from J, with 18 bases in between. Here the CDR3 reads CASSPTIRDRGYTF. The CDR3 coding sequence is TGTGCCAGCAGTCCAACGATCAGGGACCGCGGCTACACCTTC.

The V and J genes are TRBV29-1 and TRBJ1-2, with D possibly matching TRBD1 (6 bases). CDR3 size: 14 residues. Germline V gene sequence: CDR1 SQVTM, CDR2 ANQGSEA. V was cut by 4 bases and J by 8 bases, with 20 bases left in between. This CDR3 is CSVGPTLGGWGYTF. Here the CDR3 DNA reads TGCAGCGTTGGCCCAACGTTGGGGGGCTGGGGCTACACCTTC.